This TCR beta chain was captured in a study of cytomegalovirus exposure and HLA in healthy donors. Across the whole study: Counted in an early data release were approximately 85 million unique TCRs from HLA-typed donors.

The PCR used 60 Vbeta and 13 Jbeta primers. Measured with immunoSEQ multiplex PCR; TCRdb has only the in-frame clones, and not every one. Of 190,000 or so clones listed, about 80% are singletons. Details on this clone: Antigen: not known.

The germline V gene has CDR1 LGHNT and CDR2 FRNRAP. With 3 bases clipped from V and 5 bases from J, the junction kept 14 bases outside the gene matches. CDR3 length equals 18 residues. Broader study findings: More clonal expansion characterized HLA-associated TCR beta chains than equally common others in a later analysis. It was taken for granted in presence/absence analyses that sequencing depth across donors was roughly uniform.

Sequenced input: PBMCs. The TCR comes from a boy under 18 in good health and CMV-seronegative. The rearrangement links TRBV12-5 to TRBJ2-5; 11 bases fit TRBD2. The CDR3 sequence: CASGFSGLAGGGTETQYF. CDR3 sequence (DNA): TGTGCTAGTGGTTTCTCGGGGCTAGCGGGAGGAGGGACGGAGACCCAGTACTTC.